The 25 T cell receptor beta chains presented below share a single source sample, sequenced in a study of glioma-infiltrating T cells after dendritic cell vaccination. Measured with immunoSEQ multiplex PCR; TCRdb has only the in-frame clones, and not every one. The data show roughly 70,000 clones, over 75% seen once. Sequenced material: blood, taken before dendritic cell vaccination. All receptors come from a human donor with glioblastoma.

The rearrangement joins TRBV7-2 to TRBJ1-5; 7 positions agree with TRBD1. This CDR3 contains 15 residues. Per the germline V gene, CDR1 is SGHTA and CDR2 is FQGNSA. With 2 bases clipped from V and 1 base from J, the junction kept 2 bases outside the gene matches. The chain's CDR3 is CASSLTGASNQPQHF. In DNA form, the CDR3 reads TGTGCCAGCAGCTTAACAGGGGCAAGCAATCAGCCCCAGCATTTT.

V is TRBV5-4 and J is TRBJ2-1; TRBD2 agrees at 10 bases. Germline V gene data show CDR1 as SGHNT and CDR2 as YYREEE (reference sequence). V trimming: 0 bases; J trimming: 0 bases; junction bases outside the gene matches: 6. This CDR3 has 18 residues. CDR3 in amino acids: CASSLVLAGASSYNEQFF. CDR3 coding DNA: TGTGCCAGCAGCTTGGTGCTAGCGGGGGCCAGCTCCTACAATGAGCAGTTCTTC.

This clone appeared a single time. This chain links TRBV11-2 with TRBJ2-1; the match to TRBD2 covers 8 bases. The CDR3 has 15 amino acids. V shed 5 bases and J 3 bases; nucleotides not matched to a gene: 6. The germline gives CDR1 SGHAT, CDR2 FQNNGV. For the CDR3, the DNA is TGTGCCAGCAGCCCAACTAGCGGAAACTACAATGAGCAGTTCTTC. This translates into CASSPTSGNYNEQFF. The variable domain in full, completed from reference TRBV11-2 and TRBJ2-1, reads EAGVAQSPRYKIIEKRQSVAFWCNPISGHATLYWYQQILGQGPKLLIQFQNNGVVDDSQLPKDRFSAERLKGVDSTLKIQPAKLEDSAVYLCASSPTSGNYNEQFFGPGTRLTVL.

This clone was found a few times. Its ends do not fully match the called genes, so a read error is possible. The chain carries TRBV6-6 and TRBJ1-5; 7 bases agree with TRBD1. The CDR3 loop spans 14 amino acids. CDR1 and CDR2 (germline): MNHNY, SVGAGI (reference sequence). CDR3 DNA sequence: TGTGCCAGCAGCCCTGGAGGGGGCAACCAGCCCCAGCATTTT. This codes for CASSPGGGNQPQHF.

The V call is TRBV11-3, the J call TRBJ2-1, with TRBD2 identical over 10 bases. This CDR3 has 14 amino acids. The germline V gene encodes CDR1 SGHNT and CDR2 YENEEA. V was pared by 8 bases and J by 7 bases, with 8 bases of the junction left unmatched. The chain's CDR3 is CASRTSGGGNEQFF. Written as DNA, the CDR3 is TGTGCCAGCCGGACTAGCGGAGGGGGGAATGAGCAGTTCTTC.

The rearrangement joins TRBV5-4 to TRBJ1-1; the D gene is possibly TRBD1 (5 bases). From germline, CDR1 is SGHNT and CDR2 YYREEE (reference sequence). The germline V and J ends were trimmed by 0 bases and 4 bases, with 13 bases remaining between them. The CDR3 loop spans 15 amino acids. The CDR3 sequence is CASSLGSGRGTEAFF. As DNA, the CDR3 is TGTGCCAGCAGCTTGGGGTCAGGGAGGGGCACTGAAGCTTTCTTT.

V and J are TRBV5-1 and TRBJ2-1, with no clear D. V was pared by 1 base and J by 4 bases, with 9 bases between. The CDR3 covers 14 residues. Germline V lookup: CDR1 SGHRS, CDR2 YFSETQ. The chain's CDR3 is CASSLMAAYNEQFF. Here the CDR3 DNA reads TGCGCCAGCAGCTTGATGGCGGCTTACAATGAGCAGTTCTTC.

The chain carries TRBV7-2 and TRBJ2-7, with 9 bases that match TRBD2. CDR1 and CDR2 from the germline V gene are SGHTA and FQGNSA. The CDR3 is 14 amino acids. Unmatched junction bases numbered 4, after V lost 1 base and J lost 6 bases. CDR3 amino acids: CASSLDGGGAEQYF. The CDR3 DNA sequence: TGTGCCAGCAGCTTAGATGGCGGGGGGGCCGAGCAGTACTTC.

The chain joins TRBV7-6 to TRBJ2-2; D might be TRBD1 (5 bases). V shed 1 base and J shed 7 bases, with 19 bases lying between them. Germline-derived CDR1 and CDR2 are SGHVS and FNYEAQ. This CDR3 is 17 amino acids long. CDR3 DNA: TGTGCCAGCAGCTTAGTAGGGGTCCAGACTCCGGGCGGGGAGCTGTTTTTT. Translation gives CASSLVGVQTPGGELFF.

The chain recombines TRBV7-8 with TRBJ2-1; D perhaps matches TRBD1 (6 bases). The CDR3 covers 16 residues. Trimming left V 5 bases short and J 10 bases short, with 24 bases between. The germline V gene has CDR1 SGHVS and CDR2 FQNEAQ. This CDR3 reads CASSPYRPRGVEEQFF. Written as DNA, the CDR3 is TGTGCCAGCAGCCCGTACCGTCCCAGGGGCGTTGAAGAGCAGTTCTTC.

This chain links TRBV7-2 with TRBJ2-5; 7 bases map to TRBD2. J gave up 5 bases and V 3 bases, and 9 bases lay outside the gene matches. The CDR3 runs to 15 residues. Germline V gene data show CDR1 as SGHTA and CDR2 as FQGNSA. The CDR3 spells CASSFGGGNRETQYF. CDR3 coding DNA: TGTGCCAGCAGCTTTGGGGGGGGTAATCGGGAGACCCAGTACTTC.

A single count supports this clone. This chain links TRBV19 with TRBJ2-7, with 7 bases aligning to TRBD2. The CDR3 has 11 amino acids. V was pared by 9 bases and J by 3 bases, with 2 bases of the junction left unmatched. From germline, CDR1 is LNHDA and CDR2 SQIVND (reference sequence). The CDR3 nucleotides are TGTGCCAGCCGGGACTACTACGAGCAGTACTTC. Translating it yields CASRDYYEQYF.

The chain couples TRBV29-1 to TRBJ2-1; 15 bases line up with TRBD2. The CDR3 contains 15 residues. J was trimmed by 5 bases and V by 5 bases; bases with no gene match: 4. The V gene's germline CDR1 is SQVTM and CDR2 ANQGSEA. CDR3 protein: CSVSGLAGGHNEQFF. The CDR3 DNA reads as TGCAGCGTTTCCGGACTAGCGGGGGGGCACAATGAGCAGTTCTTC.

This clone was recorded only once. The rearrangement joins TRBV5-1 to TRBJ1-3, with no clear D. CDR1 and CDR2 from the germline V gene are SGHRS and YFSETQ. CDR3 length equals 15 residues. Trimming shortened V by 5 bases and J by 9 bases, and 21 bases separated the two germline ends. The CDR3 is CASSEGGHFGSTIYF. In DNA form, the CDR3 reads TGCGCCAGCAGTGAGGGAGGGCATTTTGGTAGCACCATATATTTT.

The CDR3 coding sequence is TGTGCCAGCTGCGGGCGAGTATATAATTCACCCCTCCACTTT. It codes for CASCGRVYNSPLHF. This rearrangement joins TRBV6-5 to TRBJ1-6; D is ambiguous. Trimming pared 8 bases from V and 4 bases from J, leaving 12 bases between. CDR3 length: 14 amino acids. CDR1 is MNHEY, CDR2 SVGAGI, per germline.

The chain links TRBV19 to TRBJ2-1; D gene unclear. The CDR3 is 15 residues long. Trimming stripped 5 bases from V and 5 bases from J, with 16 bases between. The germline V gene has CDR1 LNHDA and CDR2 SQIVND (reference sequence). The CDR3 loop reads CASSPLNAGNNEQFF. CDR3 DNA sequence: TGTGCCAGTAGTCCCCTAAATGCAGGTAACAATGAGCAGTTCTTC.

V usage is TRBV6-1 and J usage is TRBJ1-1, with 7 bases fitting TRBD1. The CDR3 runs to 15 residues. The germline V gene encodes CDR1 MNHNS and CDR2 SASEGT. The junction had 6 bases not matched to a gene; V was cut back by 4 bases and J by 1 base. The CDR3 DNA is TGTGCCAGCAGTGGGTACAGGGGCCCGAACACTGAAGCTTTCTTT. Amino acid sequence: CASSGYRGPNTEAFF.

V and J are TRBV2 and TRBJ1-5; possibly TRBD1 for D (6 bases). The germline CDR1 and CDR2 sequences are SNHLY and FYNNEI. The CDR3 consists of 18 residues. The V end was cut by 2 bases, the J end by 4 bases, with 21 bases between. In nucleotides, the CDR3 is TGTGCCAGCAGTGAAAGGGGAGGGGGACCGTTGGAAAATCAGCCCCAGCATTTT. This codes for CASSERGGGPLENQPQHF.

The V call is TRBV18, the J call TRBJ2-3; 8 nucleotides agree with TRBD2. The V gene end was trimmed by 0 bases and the J gene end by 9 bases; junction bases not matched to a gene: 5. The CDR3 consists of 14 residues. From germline, CDR1 is KGHSH and CDR2 LQKENI. Here the CDR3 reads CASSPPGLVETQYF. CDR3 DNA sequence: TGTGCCAGCTCACCACCGGGACTAGTGGAGACGCAGTATTTT. Looking up the rest from reference TRBV18 and TRBJ2-3 gives the full variable domain: NAGVMQNPRHLVRRRGQEARLRCSPMKGHSHVYWYRQLPEEGLKFMVYLQKENIIDESGMPKERFSAEFPKEGPSILRIQQVVRGDSAAYFCASSPPGLVETQYFGPGTRLTVL.

This clone was seen just once. V and J are TRBV5-1 and TRBJ2-4, with D perhaps TRBD2 (5 bases). The germline gives CDR1 SGHRS, CDR2 YFSETQ. V lost 0 bases and J 2 bases, leaving 6 bases between the germline ends. The CDR3 runs to 14 residues. CDR3 bases: TGCGCCAGCAGCTTGGGGACTCCCAAAAACATTCAGTACTTC. It yields the protein CASSLGTPKNIQYF.

This clone was seen a single time. The chain recombines TRBV2 with TRBJ1-5; D ambiguous. The CDR3 extends over 16 amino acids. Deletions cut 6 bases from V and 4 bases from J, with 19 bases between. CDR1 is SNHLY, CDR2 FYNNEI, per germline. The CDR3 loop is CASRRDREGKNQPQHF. In DNA form, the CDR3 reads TGTGCCAGCAGGAGGGATAGGGAGGGAAAAAATCAGCCCCAGCATTTT.

This clone was recorded a few times. V is TRBV21-1 and J is TRBJ2-3; the table's D gene call, TRBD2, was not cross checked with the DNA. TRBV21-1 is a pseudogene locus. The CDR3 loop spans 15 amino acids. DNA of the CDR3: TGTGCCAGCAGCCACCCCGGGGGGGGCGGTGATACGCAGTATTTT. Translated, it gives CASSHPGGGGDTQYF.

This chain connects TRBV30 to TRBJ2-3; D call uncertain. Trimming pared 0 bases from V and 0 bases from J, leaving 7 bases between. The CDR3 runs to 14 residues. The germline gives CDR1 GTSNPN, CDR2 SVGIG (reference sequence). CDR3 nucleotides: TGTGCCTGGAGTGTAGCCTCTAGCACAGATACGCAGTATTTT. Its translation: CAWSVASSTDTQYF.

V usage is TRBV19 and J usage is TRBJ1-5; D gene unclear. The CDR3 sequence is 15 residues long. Trimming took off 3 bases at V and 3 bases at J, with 12 bases between the two ends. The germline V gene encodes CDR1 LNHDA and CDR2 SQIVND (reference sequence). CDR3 region: CASSISLGPNQPQHF. CDR3 nucleotides: TGTGCCAGTAGTATCTCACTAGGGCCCAATCAGCCCCAGCATTTT.

The rearrangement joins TRBV5-1 to TRBJ1-6; perhaps TRBD1 as D (5 bases). The CDR3 has 14 residues. CDR1 and CDR2 (germline): SGHRS, YFSETQ. Trimming pared 7 bases from V and 3 bases from J, leaving 11 bases between. CDR3 sequence: CASGSGDYNSPLHF. CDR3 nucleotide sequence: TGCGCCAGCGGGTCGGGGGACTATAATTCACCCCTCCACTTT.